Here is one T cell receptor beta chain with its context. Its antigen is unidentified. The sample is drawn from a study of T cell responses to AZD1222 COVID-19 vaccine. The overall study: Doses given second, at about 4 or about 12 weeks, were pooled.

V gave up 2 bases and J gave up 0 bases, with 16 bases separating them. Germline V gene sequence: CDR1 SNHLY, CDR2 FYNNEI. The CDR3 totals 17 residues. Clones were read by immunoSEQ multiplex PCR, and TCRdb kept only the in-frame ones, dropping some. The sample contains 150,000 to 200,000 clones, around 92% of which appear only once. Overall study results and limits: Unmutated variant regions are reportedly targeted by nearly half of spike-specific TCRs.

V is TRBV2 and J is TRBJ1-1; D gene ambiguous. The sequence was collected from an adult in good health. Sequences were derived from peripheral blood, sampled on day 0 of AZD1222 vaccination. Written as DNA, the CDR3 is TGTGCCAGCAGTGAAAACGAAGCAGGATTCATGAACACTGAAGCTTTCTTT. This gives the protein CASSENEAGFMNTEAFF.